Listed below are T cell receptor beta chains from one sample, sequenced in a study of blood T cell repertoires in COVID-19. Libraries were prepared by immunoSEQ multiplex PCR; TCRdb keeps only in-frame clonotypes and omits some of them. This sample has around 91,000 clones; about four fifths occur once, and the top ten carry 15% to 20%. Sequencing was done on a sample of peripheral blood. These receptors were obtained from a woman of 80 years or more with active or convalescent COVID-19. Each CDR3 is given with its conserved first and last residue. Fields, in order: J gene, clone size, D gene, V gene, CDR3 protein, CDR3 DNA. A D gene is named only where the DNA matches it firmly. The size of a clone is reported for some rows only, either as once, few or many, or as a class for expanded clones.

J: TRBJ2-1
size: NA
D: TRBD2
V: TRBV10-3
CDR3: CAISGTSGSYEQFF
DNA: TGTGCCATCAGCGGGACTAGCGGGAGTTATGAGCAGTTCTTC

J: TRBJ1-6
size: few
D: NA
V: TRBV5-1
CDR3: CASSSQTDSPLHF
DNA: TGCGCCAGCAGCTCGCAGACTGATTCACCCCTCCACTTT

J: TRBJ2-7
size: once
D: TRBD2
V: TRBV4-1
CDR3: CASSQAQAGGSSYEQYF
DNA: TGCGCCAGCAGCCAAGCTCAAGCGGGGGGCTCCTCCTACGAGCAGTACTTC

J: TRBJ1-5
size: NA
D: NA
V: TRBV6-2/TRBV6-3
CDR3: CASSYSSREGYSNQPQHF
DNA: TGTGCCAGCAGTTACTCGAGTAGGGAGGGCTATAGCAATCAGCCCCAGCATTTT

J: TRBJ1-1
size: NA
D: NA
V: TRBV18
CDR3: CASSPYRELNTEAFF
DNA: TGTGCCAGCTCACCATACCGGGAGCTGAACACTGAAGCTTTCTTT

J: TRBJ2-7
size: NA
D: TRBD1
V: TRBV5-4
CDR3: CASSLARVTGVSYEQYF
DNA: TGTGCCAGCAGCTTGGCCCGTGTGACAGGGGTGTCCTACGAGCAGTACTTC

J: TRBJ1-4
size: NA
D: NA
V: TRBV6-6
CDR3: CASSFRFNEKLFF
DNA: TGTGCCAGCAGTTTTCGGTTTAATGAAAAACTGTTTTTT

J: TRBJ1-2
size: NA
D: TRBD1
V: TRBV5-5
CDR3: CASSNTTGGFRGYTF
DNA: TGTGCCAGCAGCAACACAACAGGGGGTTTTAGAGGCTACACCTTC

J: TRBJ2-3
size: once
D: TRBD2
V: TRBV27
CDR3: CASSRIFVAGVADTQYF
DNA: TGTGCCAGCAGTCGAATCTTTGTTGCGGGAGTCGCAGATACGCAGTATTTT

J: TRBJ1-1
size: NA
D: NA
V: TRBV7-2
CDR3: CAIEEPKEAFF
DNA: TGTGCCATCGAGGAGCCCAAGGAAGCTTTCTTT

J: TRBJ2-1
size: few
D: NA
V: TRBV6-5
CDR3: CASKRAESSYNEQFF
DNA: TGTGCCAGCAAGCGAGCGGAGAGCTCCTACAATGAGCAGTTCTTC

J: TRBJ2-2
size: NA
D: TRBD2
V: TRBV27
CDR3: CASSSTGLADGELFF
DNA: TGTGCCAGCAGTTCTACGGGACTAGCGGACGGGGAGCTGTTTTTT

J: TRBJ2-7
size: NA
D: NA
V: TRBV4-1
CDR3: CASSQEPGITSAQYF
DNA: TGCGCCAGCAGCCAAGAGCCGGGAATAACTTCGGCGCAGTACTTC

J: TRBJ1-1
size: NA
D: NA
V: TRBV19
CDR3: CATQDTLNTEAFF
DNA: TGTGCCACCCAGGACACCTTAAACACTGAAGCTTTCTTT

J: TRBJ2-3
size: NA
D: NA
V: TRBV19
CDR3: CASSSVGGTDTQYF
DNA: TGTGCCAGCTCTAGCGTAGGCGGCACAGATACGCAGTATTTT